The 9 T cell receptor beta chains given below trace back to one sample, sequenced in a study of vaccination effects on CD4 cells after COVID-19 (dated by TCRdb to 2021 to 2024). Library creation used the immunoSEQ multiplex PCR assay. Not all clones reach the TCRdb copy of this immuneACCESS table, which keeps in-frame sequences only. Checked studies attribute under half of the gap to unresolved V genes and leave the rest unexplained. The sample table contains roughly 59,000 clones; only one count was recorded for roughly 80% of them. 1.5% to 2% of the sample is taken by the ten largest. The ViraFEST assay stimulated PBMC with viral peptide pools and then used TCR sequencing to identify antigen-specific CD4+ T cell clonotypes by expansion. After roughly 11 days of culture, CD4+ T cells were isolated with the EasySep CD4+ T cell isolation kit. Each participant received two doses of an mRNA SARS-CoV-2 vaccine, either BNT162b2 or mRNA-1273.

These receptors' targets are unknown. This material consisted of CD4+ T cells from PBMCs cultured with HCoV-OC43 spike peptides, taken after COVID-19 vaccination. The sample's cell subset or site label is to be understood as: HCoV-OC43 spike overlapping peptide pool stimulation. Receptors were obtained from a human donor who received a COVID-19 vaccine.

This CDR3 is CASSAIRTPVWAQYF. CDR3 in DNA: TGTGCCAGCAGCGCAATCCGGACTCCCGTTTGGGCCCAGTACTTC. This chain connects TRBV9 to TRBJ2-5, with D perhaps TRBD2 (5 bases). The V end lost 3 bases, the J end lost 9 bases, and 21 bases lay between the germline ends. The CDR3 totals 15 residues. Germline V gene lookup returns CDR1 SGDLS and CDR2 YYNGEE.

CDR3 amino acids: CASSVDEGGYGYTF. The CDR3 nucleotides read TGCGCCAGCAGCGTTGATGAGGGGGGCTATGGCTACACCTTC. The V and J genes are TRBV5-1 and TRBJ1-2; D possibly corresponds to TRBD1 (6 bases). The V and J ends lost 4 bases and 4 bases respectively, with 14 bases between them. CDR3 length: 14 residues. Germline V CDR1 and CDR2: SGHRS, YFSETQ.

This rearrangement joins TRBV7-9 to TRBJ1-2; no clear D gene. There are 11 residues in the CDR3. V lost 3 bases and J lost 4, with 3 bases in between. Germline loops: CDR1 SEHNR, CDR2 FQNEAQ (reference sequence). CDR3 bases: TGTGCCAGCAGCTTCGGCTATGGCTACACCTTC. It yields the protein CASSFGYGYTF.

V and J are TRBV5-1 and TRBJ2-5; D gene unclear. CDR1 is SGHRS and CDR2 is YFSETQ in the germline V gene. The CDR3 has 12 residues. V lost 1 base and J 5 bases, leaving 6 bases between the germline ends. CDR3 sequence: CASSLYRETQYF. DNA of the CDR3: TGCGCCAGCAGCTTGTACCGCGAGACCCAGTACTTC. The full variable domain, rest sourced from reference TRBV5-1 and TRBJ2-5, is KAGVTQTPRYLIKTRGQQVTLSCSPISGHRSVSWYQQTPGQGLQFLFEYFSETQRNKGNFPGRFSGRQFSNSRSEMNVSTLELGDSALYLCASSLYRETQYFGPGTRLLVL.

The chain carries TRBV24-1 and TRBJ1-5; TRBD1 matches at 7 bases. CDR1 KGHDR and CDR2 SFDVKD come from the germline V gene. The CDR3 sequence is 15 residues long. The ends lost 5 bases at V and 3 bases at J; junction bases unmatched: 6. CDR3: CATSVRGLFNQPQHF. The CDR3 DNA reads as TGTGCCACCAGTGTTAGGGGGCTTTTCAATCAGCCCCAGCATTTT.

The rearrangement uses TRBV20-1 and TRBJ1-2; D is perhaps TRBD1 (5 bases). The germline V gene encodes CDR1 DFQATT and CDR2 SNEGSKA (reference sequence). This CDR3 contains 10 residues. CDR3 nucleotides: TGCGGGACTTTTAACTATGGCTACACCTTC. Translation gives CGTFNYGYTF.

This clone appeared a few times. V usage is TRBV14 and J usage is TRBJ1-2; D gene ambiguous. The CDR3 totals 13 residues. Germline CDR1 reads SGHDN; CDR2 reads FVKESK. Between the trimmed V and J ends, which lost 4 bases and 1 base, there was a span of 7 bases. The CDR3 DNA sequence: TGTGCCAGCAGCCGTCCAGTTAACTATGGCTACACCTTC. Its protein product is CASSRPVNYGYTF.

The chain is built from TRBV19 and TRBJ2-1; a weak D match, TRBD1 (6 bases). Trimming removed 5 bases from V and 0 bases from J, with 14 bases in between. The germline V gene has CDR1 LNHDA and CDR2 SQIVND (reference sequence). The CDR3 has 16 amino acids. The CDR3 sequence: CASSWTVGVSYNEQFF. CDR3 coding DNA: TGTGCCAGTAGTTGGACAGTTGGAGTCTCCTACAATGAGCAGTTCTTC. The complete variable domain, with remaining parts taken from reference TRBV19 and TRBJ2-1, reads DGGITQSPKYLFRKEGQNVTLSCEQNLNHDAMYWYRQDPGQGLRLIYYSQIVNDFQKGDIAEGYSVSREKKESFPLTVTSAQKNPTAFYLCASSWTVGVSYNEQFFGPGTRLTVL.

This clone occurred a few times. CDR3 sequence reads: CSVVGTGVIEAFF. The CDR3 nucleotides are TGCAGCGTTGTGGGGACAGGGGTGATTGAAGCTTTCTTT. The rearrangement joins TRBV29-1 to TRBJ1-1; 10 bases fit TRBD1. Trimming took 4 bases from V and 7 from J; bases not matched to a gene: 6. The CDR3 extends over 13 amino acids. The germline gives CDR1 SQVTM, CDR2 ANQGSEA.